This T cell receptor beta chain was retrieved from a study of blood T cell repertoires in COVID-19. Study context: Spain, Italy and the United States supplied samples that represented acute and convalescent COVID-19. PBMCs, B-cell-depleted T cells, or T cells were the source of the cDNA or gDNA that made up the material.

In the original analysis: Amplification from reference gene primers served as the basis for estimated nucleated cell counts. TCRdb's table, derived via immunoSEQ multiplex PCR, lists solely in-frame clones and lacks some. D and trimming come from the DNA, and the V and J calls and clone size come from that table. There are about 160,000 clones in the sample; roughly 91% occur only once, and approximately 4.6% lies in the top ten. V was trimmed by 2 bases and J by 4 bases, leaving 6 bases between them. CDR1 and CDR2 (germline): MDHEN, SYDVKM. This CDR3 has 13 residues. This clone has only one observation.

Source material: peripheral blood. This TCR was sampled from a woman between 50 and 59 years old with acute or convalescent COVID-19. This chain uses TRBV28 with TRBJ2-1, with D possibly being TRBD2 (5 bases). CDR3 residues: CASSLREYNEQFF. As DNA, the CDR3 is TGTGCCAGCAGTTTAAGGGAGTACAATGAGCAGTTCTTC.